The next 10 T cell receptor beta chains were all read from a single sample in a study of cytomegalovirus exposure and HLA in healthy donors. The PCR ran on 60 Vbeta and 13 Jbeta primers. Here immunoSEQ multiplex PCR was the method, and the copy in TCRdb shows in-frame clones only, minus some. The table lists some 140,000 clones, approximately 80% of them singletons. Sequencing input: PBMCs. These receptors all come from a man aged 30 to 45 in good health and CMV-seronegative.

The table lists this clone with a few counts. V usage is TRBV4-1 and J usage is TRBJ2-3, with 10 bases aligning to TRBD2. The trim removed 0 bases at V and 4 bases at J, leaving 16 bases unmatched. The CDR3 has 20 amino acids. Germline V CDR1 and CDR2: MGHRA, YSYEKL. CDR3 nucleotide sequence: TGCGCCAGCAGCCAAGATCAGGCAGCGGGAGGGACTGTTATTGCAGATACGCAGTATTTT. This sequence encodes CASSQDQAAGGTVIADTQYF.

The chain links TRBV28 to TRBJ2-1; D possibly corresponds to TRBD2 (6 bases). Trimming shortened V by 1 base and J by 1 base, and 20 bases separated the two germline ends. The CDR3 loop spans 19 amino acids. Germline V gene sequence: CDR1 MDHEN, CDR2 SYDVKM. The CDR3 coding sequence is TGTGCCAGCAGTTTATATGGTCGGACTAATGAATTATCCTACAATGAGCAGTTCTTC. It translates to CASSLYGRTNELSYNEQFF.

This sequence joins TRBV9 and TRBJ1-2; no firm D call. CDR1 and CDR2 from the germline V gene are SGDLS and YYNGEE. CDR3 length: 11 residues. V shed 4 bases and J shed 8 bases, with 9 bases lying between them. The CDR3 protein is CASSRGGGYTF. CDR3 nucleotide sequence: TGTGCCAGCAGCCGTGGAGGGGGCTACACCTTC.

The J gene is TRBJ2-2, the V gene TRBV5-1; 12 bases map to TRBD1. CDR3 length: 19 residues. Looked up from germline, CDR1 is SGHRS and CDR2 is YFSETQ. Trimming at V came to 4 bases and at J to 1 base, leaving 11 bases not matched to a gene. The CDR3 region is CASSGPPGQGAGNTGELFF. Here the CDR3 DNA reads TGCGCCAGCAGCGGACCCCCGGGACAGGGGGCCGGGAACACCGGGGAGCTGTTTTTT.

CDR3 protein: CASSRQSSNQPQHF. DNA for the CDR3: TGCGCCAGCAGCCGACAATCTAGCAATCAGCCCCAGCATTTT. This rearrangement joins TRBV4-1 to TRBJ1-5; D is unclear. Per the germline V gene, CDR1 is MGHRA and CDR2 is YSYEKL. This CDR3 contains 14 residues. The V end lost 4 bases, the J end lost 0 bases, and 7 bases lay between the germline ends.

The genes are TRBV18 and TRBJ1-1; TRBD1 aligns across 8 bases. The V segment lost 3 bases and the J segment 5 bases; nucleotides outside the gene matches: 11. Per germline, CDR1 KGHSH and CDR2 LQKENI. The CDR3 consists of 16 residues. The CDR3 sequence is CASSPYKSTGGTEAFF. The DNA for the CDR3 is TGTGCCAGCTCACCTTATAAAAGCACAGGGGGAACTGAAGCTTTCTTT.

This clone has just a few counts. CDR3 amino acids: CSVVEGAGNIDEQYF. The CDR3 coding sequence is TGCAGCGTTGTAGAAGGGGCAGGGAACATTGACGAGCAGTACTTC. The chain is built from TRBV29-1 and TRBJ2-7; D is perhaps TRBD1 (5 bases). CDR1 is SQVTM and CDR2 is ANQGSEA in the germline V gene. There are 15 residues in the CDR3. Trimming shortened V by 4 bases and J by 5 bases, and 21 bases separated the two germline ends.

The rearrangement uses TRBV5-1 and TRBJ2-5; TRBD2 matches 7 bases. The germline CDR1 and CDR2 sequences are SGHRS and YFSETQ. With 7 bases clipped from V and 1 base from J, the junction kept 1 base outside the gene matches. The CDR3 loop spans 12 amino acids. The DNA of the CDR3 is TGCGCCAGCCGGACTAGCCAAGAGACCCAGTACTTC. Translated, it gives CASRTSQETQYF. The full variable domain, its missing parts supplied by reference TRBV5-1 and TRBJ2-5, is KAGVTQTPRYLIKTRGQQVTLSCSPISGHRSVSWYQQTPGQGLQFLFEYFSETQRNKGNFPGRFSGRQFSNSRSEMNVSTLELGDSALYLCASRTSQETQYFGPGTRLLVL.

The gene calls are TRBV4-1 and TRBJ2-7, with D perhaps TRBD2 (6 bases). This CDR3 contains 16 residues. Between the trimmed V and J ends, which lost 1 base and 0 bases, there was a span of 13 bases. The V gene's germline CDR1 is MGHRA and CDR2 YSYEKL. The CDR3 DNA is TGCGCCAGCAGCCAAGCGGCGGGACTCGACTCCTACGAGCAGTACTTC. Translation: CASSQAAGLDSYEQYF.

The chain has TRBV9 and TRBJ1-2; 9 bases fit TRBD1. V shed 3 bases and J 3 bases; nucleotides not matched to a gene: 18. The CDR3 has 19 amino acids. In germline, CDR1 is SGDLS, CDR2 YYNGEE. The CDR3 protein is CASSAHPGDRVGADYGYTF. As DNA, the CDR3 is TGTGCCAGCAGCGCTCACCCGGGGGACAGGGTGGGGGCGGACTATGGCTACACCTTC.